This record covers a single T cell receptor beta chain. Its antigen is currently unknown. Between the trimmed V and J ends, which lost 4 bases and 1 base, there was a span of 13 bases. There are 15 residues in the CDR3. The germline gives CDR1 MNHEY, CDR2 SMNVEV (reference sequence). It was cDNA, reverse transcribed from extracted RNA, that served as the sequencing template. Profiled with immunoSEQ multiplex PCR; TCRdb holds only in-frame clones, not every one. In the table there are 35,000 to 50,000 clones, roughly 92% of which are singletons. The treatment was: oral pan-JAK inhibitor, 5-10 mg twice daily. Lesional scalp punch biopsies and peripheral blood came from alopecia areata patients. This record belongs to a study of CD8+ T cells in alopecia areata. Study-level points and caveats: Scalp and blood samples kept many expanded lesional clones throughout tofacitinib. When scalp samples are sequenced, resident alphabeta T cells of normal skin are also captured.

The chain links TRBV27 to TRBJ2-5; D call uncertain. This sequence was found in a human donor with alopecia areata. The sequencing used CD8+ T cells sorted from blood, collected at week 24, from a patient treated with tofacitinib. CDR3 sequence reads: CASSSLQMIQETQYF. The CDR3 region has the DNA TGTGCCAGCAGTTCCCTCCAGATGATCCAAGAGACCCAGTACTTC.